The sequence of this T cell receptor beta chain was determined in a study of cytomegalovirus exposure and HLA in healthy donors. Whole-study results and caveats: It was in a later analysis that TCR association rates were seen to vary by HLA locus, highest for DRB1 and lowest for HLA-C. More clonal expansion characterized HLA-associated TCR beta chains than equally common others in a later analysis.

Primers for the PCR totalled 60 Vbeta and 13 Jbeta. Sequencing used immunoSEQ multiplex PCR; TCRdb keeps in-frame clones, though not all of them. The data hold roughly 200,000 clones, with 8.5% to 10% observed a single time. Regarding this clone: The target antigen is unknown.

When sampled, the donors appeared nominally healthy, though they likely had unrecorded immune exposures. Germline CDR1 and CDR2: MNHNS and SASEGT. The V and J ends lost 7 bases and 4 bases respectively, with 11 bases between them. There are 13 residues in the CDR3. This clonotype originated in a woman aged 30 to 39 in good health and CMV-seropositive. Sample: PBMCs. J is TRBJ1-3 and V is TRBV6-1; possible D gene TRBD1, 5 bases. CDR3 in amino acids: CASKGQVGNTIYF. CDR3 DNA sequence: TGTGCCAGCAAGGGGCAGGTCGGAAACACCATATATTTT.